These 25 T cell receptor beta chains were all obtained from the same sample, sequenced in a study of CD4+ T cells in melanoma. The assay was immunoSEQ multiplex PCR, and TCRdb's table has in-frame clones only and misses some. The sample has 120,000 to 150,000 clones; around 90% are singletons. The receptors were gathered from a human donor with melanoma.

The chain employs TRBV19 and TRBJ1-6; D remains unclear. Germline V gene data show CDR1 as LNHDA and CDR2 as SQIVND (reference sequence). The CDR3 loop spans 15 amino acids. V was pared by 3 bases and J by 5 bases, with 11 bases between. The CDR3 coding sequence is TGTGCCAGTAGTATTCCACCGGGCAATAATTCACCCCTCCACTTT. Its protein product is CASSIPPGNNSPLHF. Filled out from reference TRBV19 and TRBJ1-6, the complete variable domain reads DGGITQSPKYLFRKEGQNVTLSCEQNLNHDAMYWYRQDPGQGLRLIYYSQIVNDFQKGDIAEGYSVSREKKESFPLTVTSAQKNPTAFYLCASSIPPGNNSPLHFGNGTRLTVT.

The V call is TRBV14, the J call TRBJ2-6; 10 bases fit TRBD1. J lost 0 bases, V lost 4 bases, and 15 bases had no gene match. This CDR3 region has 21 residues. CDR1 and CDR2 from the germline V gene are SGHDN and FVKESK. The CDR3 spells CASSPWGGQGGSISGANVLTF. CDR3 DNA sequence: TGTGCCAGCAGCCCCTGGGGTGGACAGGGGGGGTCTATCTCTGGGGCCAACGTCCTGACTTTC.

Written as DNA, the CDR3 is TGTGCCAGCAGTCGGGACAGAAACACCGGGGAGCTGTTTTTT. Amino acids: CASSRDRNTGELFF. The chain is built from TRBV6-5 and TRBJ2-2, with 7 bases fitting TRBD1. This CDR3 comprises 14 residues. V was clipped by 5 bases and J by 2 bases; unmatched bases: 2. The germline V gene encodes CDR1 MNHEY and CDR2 SVGAGI.

V gene TRBV29-1 combines with J gene TRBJ1-1, with a weak D call TRBD1 (5 bases). Germline CDR1 and CDR2: SQVTM and ANQGSEA. The CDR3 totals 13 residues. Deletions cut 6 bases from V and 4 bases from J, with 15 bases between. CDR3 DNA sequence: TGCAGCGTGGCTTCGGGCAGGGCCACTGAAGCTTTCTTT. Protein sequence: CSVASGRATEAFF.

The rearrangement links TRBV7-3 to TRBJ2-3, with D uncertain. Germline V gives CDR1 SGHTA, CDR2 FQGTGA. The length of the CDR3 is 12 residues. V was clipped by 4 bases and J by 0 bases, with 2 bases between them. The CDR3 DNA reads TGTGCCAGCAGCTCCAGCACAGATACGCAGTATTTT. It codes for CASSSSTDTQYF.

The chain has TRBV9 and TRBJ2-7; D uncertain. The V end lost 3 bases, the J end lost 0 bases, and 10 bases lay between the germline ends. The CDR3 has 14 residues. In germline, CDR1 is SGDLS, CDR2 YYNGEE. The CDR3 DNA reads TGTGCCAGCAGCGCCGACTTTAACTCCTACGAGCAGTACTTC. It codes for CASSADFNSYEQYF.

The rearrangement joins TRBV10-3 to TRBJ2-7; either TRBD1 or TRBD2 may fit D (6 bases each). Germline V gives CDR1 ENHRY, CDR2 SYGVKD. The CDR3 sequence is 15 residues long. V lost 2 bases and J 4 bases, leaving 15 bases between the germline ends. DNA of the CDR3: TGTGCCATCAGTGAGGCAGTGGGGGGCAGGTACGAGCAGTACTTC. This sequence encodes CAISEAVGGRYEQYF.

The J gene is TRBJ2-7, the V gene TRBV19; 7 bases agree with TRBD1. CDR1 is LNHDA and CDR2 is SQIVND in the germline V gene (reference sequence). The CDR3 extends over 13 amino acids. Unmatched junction bases numbered 11, after V lost 3 bases and J lost 12 bases. CDR3 DNA sequence: TGTGCCAGTAGTATCGGGACAGTACCCATGATGTACTTC. Translation: CASSIGTVPMMYF.

The rearrangement joins TRBV10-3 to TRBJ1-6; D uncertain. The CDR3 spans 14 residues. Germline values: CDR1 ENHRY, CDR2 SYGVKD. The V end was cut by 9 bases, the J end by 8 bases, with 17 bases between. CDR3 DNA sequence: TGTGCCATTCAGGAGACCGGACTAGATTCACCCCTCCACTTT. Amino acid sequence: CAIQETGLDSPLHF.

A few counts support this clone. The J gene is TRBJ1-1, the V gene TRBV6-1, with a tentative D call TRBD1 (6 bases). Germline V CDR1 and CDR2: MNHNS, SASEGT. This CDR3 is built from 13 residues. The V and J ends lost 1 base and 7 bases respectively, with 10 bases between them. CDR3 nucleotide sequence: TGTGCCAGCAGTGAAGGACAGGATAATGAAGCTTTCTTT. Its translation is CASSEGQDNEAFF.

Here the CDR3 DNA reads TGTGCCAGCAGCCCCGGTCTGAGCACAGATACGCAGTATTTT. It yields the protein CASSPGLSTDTQYF. The genes are TRBV11-3 and TRBJ2-3; D remains unclear. Deletions cut 5 bases from V and 0 bases from J, with 9 bases between. Per the germline V gene, CDR1 is SGHNT and CDR2 is YENEEA. The CDR3 length is 14 residues.

The CDR3 loop reads CASSYGQGGYGYTF. The CDR3, as DNA: TGTGCCAGCAGTTACGGGCAGGGGGGCTATGGCTACACCTTC. V gene TRBV6-5 combines with J gene TRBJ1-2, with TRBD1 matching 7 bases. After removal of 2 bases from V and 4 bases from J, the junction contained 4 bases not matched to a gene. The CDR3 spans 14 residues. CDR1 and CDR2 from the germline V gene are MNHEY and SVGAGI.

The chain uses TRBV6-5 and TRBJ1-4, with 10 bases fitting TRBD1. From germline, CDR1 is MNHEY and CDR2 SVGAGI. The V gene end was trimmed by 8 bases and the J gene end by 7 bases; junction bases not matched to a gene: 1. The CDR3 totals 12 residues. CDR3 region: CASGDRGEKLFF. The CDR3 region has the DNA TGTGCCAGCGGGGACAGGGGTGAAAAACTGTTTTTT.

The rearrangement joins TRBV14 to TRBJ1-1; TRBD1 is a possible D gene (6 bases). CDR1 is SGHDN and CDR2 is FVKESK in the germline V gene. The germline V and J ends were trimmed by 4 bases and 6 bases, with 15 bases remaining between them. CDR3 size: 14 residues. As DNA, the CDR3 is TGTGCCAGCAGCCCCGGGGGCAGGGTGCCTGAAGCTTTCTTT. Its translation: CASSPGGRVPEAFF.

The chain combines TRBV7-2 with TRBJ2-7; 13 nucleotides agree with TRBD2. Germline V CDR1 and CDR2: SGHTA, FQGNSA. This CDR3 contains 14 residues. After removal of 3 bases from V and 7 bases from J, the junction contained 3 bases not matched to a gene. In DNA, the CDR3 is TGTGCCAGCAGCTTTGGACTAGCGGGGGTTGAGCAGTACTTC. It specifies CASSFGLAGVEQYF.

This clone has only one observation. The rearrangement joins TRBV15 to TRBJ2-1, with D possibly matching TRBD2 (6 bases). V lost 2 bases, J lost 7 bases, and 12 bases lay in between. Germline V CDR1 and CDR2: LNHNV, YYDKDF (reference sequence). The CDR3 is 14 amino acids. CDR3 in amino acids: CATSRSPGDNEQFF. The CDR3 DNA is TGTGCCACCAGCAGATCACCGGGGGATAATGAGCAGTTCTTC.

The chain couples TRBV7-2 to TRBJ2-2, with TRBD2 matching 13 bases. The junction had 12 bases not matched to a gene; V was cut back by 5 bases and J by 6 bases. The CDR3 length is 18 residues. Looked up from germline, CDR1 is SGHTA and CDR2 is FQGNSA. The chain's CDR3 is CASSGGTSGVIPSGELFF. CDR3 coding DNA: TGTGCCAGCAGCGGCGGGACTAGCGGGGTAATTCCGTCCGGGGAGCTGTTTTTT.

The chain joins TRBV6-1 to TRBJ2-7; D assignment may be TRBD1 or TRBD2 (5 bases each). V lost 3 bases to trimming and J lost 2 bases, with 17 bases between them. Per the germline V gene, CDR1 is MNHNS and CDR2 is SASEGT. There are 16 residues in the CDR3. The CDR3 sequence is CASSDLIGTETYEQYF. For the CDR3, the DNA is TGTGCCAGCAGTGACCTCATCGGGACGGAGACCTACGAGCAGTACTTC.

The V call is TRBV6-1, the J call TRBJ1-1; 10 bases fit TRBD1. Germline V CDR1 and CDR2: MNHNS, SASEGT. This CDR3 spans 14 amino acids. The V and J ends lost 5 bases and 2 bases, in that order; junction bases with no gene match: 2. CDR3 residues: CASSRTGGNTEAFF. In DNA form, the CDR3 reads TGTGCCAGCAGTCGGACAGGGGGAAACACTGAAGCTTTCTTT.

This chain's CDR3 is CASSQAWGPNQPQHF. In DNA form, the CDR3 reads TGCGCCAGCAGCCAAGCTTGGGGCCCCAATCAGCCCCAGCATTTT. The rearrangement joins TRBV4-1 to TRBJ1-5; a possible D gene is TRBD1 (5 bases). This CDR3 region has 15 residues. The germline V gene has CDR1 MGHRA and CDR2 YSYEKL. Deletions cut 1 base from V and 3 bases from J, with 10 bases between.

V usage is TRBV9 and J usage is TRBJ1-4; a weak D match, TRBD1 (6 bases). Trimming shortened V by 0 bases and J by 2 bases, and 8 bases separated the two germline ends. The CDR3 extends over 15 amino acids. Per germline, CDR1 SGDLS and CDR2 YYNGEE. CDR3 sequence (DNA): TGTGCCAGCAGCGTAGGGCAGGGGACTAATGAAAAACTGTTTTTT. Translating gives CASSVGQGTNEKLFF.

This clone is a singleton in its sample. The chain recombines TRBV27 with TRBJ1-3, with 9 positions matching TRBD1. From germline, CDR1 is MNHEY and CDR2 SMNVEV (reference sequence). V was clipped by 6 bases and J by 4 bases; unmatched bases: 4. The CDR3 extends over 14 amino acids. CDR3: CASRGQGTGNTIYF. The CDR3 DNA reads TGTGCCAGCAGGGGACAGGGTACAGGAAACACCATATATTTT.

The chain combines TRBV5-1 with TRBJ1-1; D remains unclear. V gave up 0 bases and J gave up 3 bases, with 15 bases separating them. The CDR3 runs 16 residues. CDR1 SGHRS and CDR2 YFSETQ come from the germline V gene. The CDR3 reads CASSLASVGGDTEAFF. The CDR3 nucleotides are TGCGCCAGCAGCTTGGCCTCGGTAGGCGGAGACACTGAAGCTTTCTTT.

This chain joins TRBV6-5 and TRBJ1-2; no clear D gene. Looked up from germline, CDR1 is MNHEY and CDR2 is SVGAGI. V lost 2 bases to trimming and J lost 4 bases, with 17 bases between them. The CDR3 is made up of 16 amino acids. This chain's CDR3 is CASSYTPAAPLYGYTF. CDR3 bases: TGTGCCAGCAGTTACACCCCGGCCGCTCCCCTCTATGGCTACACCTTC.

This chain uses TRBV5-1 with TRBJ2-3; either TRBD1 or TRBD2 may supply D (5 bases each). The CDR3 totals 15 residues. CDR1 and CDR2 from the germline V gene are SGHRS and YFSETQ. Trimming pared 0 bases from V and 0 bases from J, leaving 8 bases between. The CDR3 nucleotides read TGCGCCAGCAGCTTGGTGGGGGATAGCACAGATACGCAGTATTTT. This translates into CASSLVGDSTDTQYF.